Included here is one T cell receptor (beta chain) sequence, with context. This sample was taken from a study of blood T cell repertoires in COVID-19. Study as a whole: Acute-phase and convalescent COVID-19 samples originated in the United States, Italy and Spain.

Trimming cost V 5 bases and J 4 bases, with 8 bases left between them. The CDR3 sequence is 12 residues long. The germline V gene has CDR1 SGHKS and CDR2 YYEKEE (reference sequence). Profiled with immunoSEQ multiplex PCR; TCRdb holds only in-frame clones, not every one. Counted here are a few hundred thousand clones, around 85% occurring once; the ten biggest clones make up 2% to 2.5%. This sequence originates from a woman in her twenties or thirties who had recovered from COVID-19. The source material was peripheral blood. The V gene is TRBV5-5, the J gene TRBJ2-3; D unclear. The CDR3 loop reads CASSSSADTQYF. The CDR3 DNA is TGTGCCAGCAGTAGTTCCGCAGATACGCAGTATTTT.